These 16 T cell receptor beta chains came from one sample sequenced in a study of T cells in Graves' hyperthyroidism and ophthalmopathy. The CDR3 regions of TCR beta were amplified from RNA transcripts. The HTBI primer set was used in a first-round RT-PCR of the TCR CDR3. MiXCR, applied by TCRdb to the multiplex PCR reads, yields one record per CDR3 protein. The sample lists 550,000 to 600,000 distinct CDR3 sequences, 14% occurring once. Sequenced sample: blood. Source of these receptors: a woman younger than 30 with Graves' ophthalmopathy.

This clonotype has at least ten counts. CDR3 sequence: CASSGRKGGDWYTEAFF. CDR3 coding DNA: TGTGCCAGCAGTGGAAGGAAGGGGGGGGATTGGTACACTGAAGCTTTCTTT. The V call is TRBV6-1, the J call TRBJ1-1, with D tentatively TRBD1 (6 bases). Germline values: CDR1 MNHNS, CDR2 SASEGT. Deletions cut 4 bases from V and 3 bases from J, with 21 bases between. This CDR3 spans 17 amino acids.

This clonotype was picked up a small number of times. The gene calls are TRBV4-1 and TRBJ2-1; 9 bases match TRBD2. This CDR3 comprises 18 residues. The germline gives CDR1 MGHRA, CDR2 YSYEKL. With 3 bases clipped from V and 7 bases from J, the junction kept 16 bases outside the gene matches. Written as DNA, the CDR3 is TGCGCCAGCAGCCAGGCCTCGGGCGGGAGGGGACTGGGGAATGAGCAGTTCTTC. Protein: CASSQASGGRGLGNEQFF.

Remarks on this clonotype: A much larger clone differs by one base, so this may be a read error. The CDR3 here is CSARDLTGTSHYGYTF. CDR3 sequence (DNA): TGCAGTGCTAGAGATCTCACAGGAACCTCACACTATGGCTACACCTTC. The chain recombines TRBV20-1 with TRBJ1-2, with a tentative D call TRBD1 (5 bases). CDR3 size: 16 residues. Trimming took 0 bases from V and 3 from J, leaving 17 bases between them. CDR1 DFQATT and CDR2 SNEGSKA come from the germline V gene (reference sequence).

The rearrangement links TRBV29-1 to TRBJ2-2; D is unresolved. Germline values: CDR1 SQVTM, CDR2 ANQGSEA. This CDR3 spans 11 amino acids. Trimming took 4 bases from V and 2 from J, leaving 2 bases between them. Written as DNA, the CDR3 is TGCAGCGTTGCTAACACCGGGGAGCTGTTTTTT. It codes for CSVANTGELFF.

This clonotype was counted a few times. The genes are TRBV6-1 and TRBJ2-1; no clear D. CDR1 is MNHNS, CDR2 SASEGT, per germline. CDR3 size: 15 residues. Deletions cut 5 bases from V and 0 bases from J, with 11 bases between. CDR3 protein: CASSLQDPSYNEQFF. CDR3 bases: TGTGCCAGCAGTCTACAAGACCCCTCCTACAATGAGCAGTTCTTC.

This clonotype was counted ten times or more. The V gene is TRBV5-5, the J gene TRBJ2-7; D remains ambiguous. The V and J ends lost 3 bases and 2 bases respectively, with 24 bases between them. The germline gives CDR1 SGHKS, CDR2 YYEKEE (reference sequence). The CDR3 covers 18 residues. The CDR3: CASSSQYSGPSNPYEQYF. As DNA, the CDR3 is TGTGCCAGCAGCTCTCAATACTCCGGGCCCAGTAACCCCTACGAGCAGTACTTC.

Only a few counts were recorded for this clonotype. The CDR3 is CASRRDGNYGYTF. The CDR3, as DNA: TGTGCCAGCCGCCGGGACGGGAACTATGGCTACACCTTC. The V and J genes are TRBV6-1 and TRBJ1-2; tentatively, D is TRBD1 (5 bases). CDR3 length: 13 amino acids. Trimming pared 8 bases from V and 2 bases from J, leaving 12 bases between. In germline, CDR1 is MNHNS, CDR2 SASEGT.

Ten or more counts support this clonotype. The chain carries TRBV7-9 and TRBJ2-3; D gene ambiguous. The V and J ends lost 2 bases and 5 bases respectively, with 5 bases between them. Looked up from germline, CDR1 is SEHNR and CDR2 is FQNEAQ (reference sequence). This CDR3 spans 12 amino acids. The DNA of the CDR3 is TGTGCCAGCAGCTTAAGCCTAGATACGCAGTATTTT. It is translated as CASSLSLDTQYF.

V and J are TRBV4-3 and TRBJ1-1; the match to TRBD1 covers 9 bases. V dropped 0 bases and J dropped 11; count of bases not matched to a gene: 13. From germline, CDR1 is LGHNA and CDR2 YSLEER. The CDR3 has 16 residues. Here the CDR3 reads CASSQDLPDRGLGAFF. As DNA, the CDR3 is TGCGCCAGCAGCCAAGATTTACCAGACAGGGGGTTGGGGGCTTTCTTT.

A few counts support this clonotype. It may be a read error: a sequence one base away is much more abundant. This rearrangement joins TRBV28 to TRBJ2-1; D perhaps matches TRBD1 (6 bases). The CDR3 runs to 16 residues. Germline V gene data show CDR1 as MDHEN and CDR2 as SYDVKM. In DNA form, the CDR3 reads TGTGCCAGCAGTTTAAGAGTCACTCGATGGGACAATGAGCAGCTCTTC. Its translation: CASSLRVTRWDNEQLF.

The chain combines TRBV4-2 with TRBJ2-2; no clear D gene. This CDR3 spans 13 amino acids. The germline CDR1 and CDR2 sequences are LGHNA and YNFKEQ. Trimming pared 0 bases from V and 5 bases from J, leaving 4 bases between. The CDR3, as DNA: TGTGCCAGCAGCCAAGAACCAACCGGGGAGCTGTTTTTT. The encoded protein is CASSQEPTGELFF.

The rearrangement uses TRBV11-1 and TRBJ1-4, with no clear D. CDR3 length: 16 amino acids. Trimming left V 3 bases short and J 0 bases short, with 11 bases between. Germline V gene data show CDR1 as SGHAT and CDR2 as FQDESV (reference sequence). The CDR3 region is CASSFFSAATNEKLFF. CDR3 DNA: TGTGCCAGCAGCTTCTTCTCGGCAGCAACTAATGAAAAACTGTTTTTT.

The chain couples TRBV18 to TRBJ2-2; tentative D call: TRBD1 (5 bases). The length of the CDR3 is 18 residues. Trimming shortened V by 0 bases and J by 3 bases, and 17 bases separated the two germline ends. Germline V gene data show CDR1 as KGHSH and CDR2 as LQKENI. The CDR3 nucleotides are TGTGCCAGCTCACCACCGGAGACAGCAAGTATCGACACCGGGGAGCTGTTTTTT. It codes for CASSPPETASIDTGELFF.

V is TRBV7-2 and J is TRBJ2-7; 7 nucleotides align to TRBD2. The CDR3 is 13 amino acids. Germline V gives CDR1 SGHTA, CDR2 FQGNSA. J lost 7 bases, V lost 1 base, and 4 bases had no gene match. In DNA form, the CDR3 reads TGTGCCAGCAGCTTAGTGGCGGGGGAGGAGCAGTACTTC. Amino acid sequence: CASSLVAGEEQYF.

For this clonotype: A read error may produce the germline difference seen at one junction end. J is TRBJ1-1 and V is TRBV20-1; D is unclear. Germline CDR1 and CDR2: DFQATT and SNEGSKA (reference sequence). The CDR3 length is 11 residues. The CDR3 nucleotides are TGCAGTGCGAACAAGAGGACTGAAGCTCTCTTT. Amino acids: CSANKRTEALF.

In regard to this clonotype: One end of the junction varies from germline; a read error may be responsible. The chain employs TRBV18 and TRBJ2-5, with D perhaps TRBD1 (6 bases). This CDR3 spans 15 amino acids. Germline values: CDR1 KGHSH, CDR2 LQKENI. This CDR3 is CASSSPLQGKETQYF. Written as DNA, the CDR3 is TGTGCCAGCTCATCACCGTTACAGGGAAAAGAGACCCAGTACTTC.